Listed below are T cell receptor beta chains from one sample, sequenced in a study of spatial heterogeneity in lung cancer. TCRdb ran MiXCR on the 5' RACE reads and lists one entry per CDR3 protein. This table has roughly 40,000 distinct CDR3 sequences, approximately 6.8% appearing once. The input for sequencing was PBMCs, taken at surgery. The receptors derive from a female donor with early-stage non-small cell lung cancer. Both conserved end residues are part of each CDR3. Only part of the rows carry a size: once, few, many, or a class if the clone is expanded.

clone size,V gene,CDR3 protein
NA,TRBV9,CASSGPRGYSGNTIYF
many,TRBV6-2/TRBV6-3,CASSSNNMNTEAFF
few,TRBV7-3,CASSSSRESDTQYF
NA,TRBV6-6,CASSYGGISGTEAFF
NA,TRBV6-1,CASRRQGTTEAFF
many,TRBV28,CASSWAGGIQETQYF
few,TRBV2,CPSSKDMGLDTEAFF
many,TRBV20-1,CSANDGGRLYEQYF
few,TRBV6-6,CASSYSVNQETQYF
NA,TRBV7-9,CASRLRQGGEAFF
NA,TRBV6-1,CASSERDGYTF
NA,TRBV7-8,CASSLATGTVNYEQYF
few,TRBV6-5,CASSLDGQSYEQYF
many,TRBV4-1,CASSLGQGYSPLHF
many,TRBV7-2,CASSLRENSNQPQHF
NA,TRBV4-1,CASSQPKLAGGQGDTQYF
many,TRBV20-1,CSARPTGREDSPLHF
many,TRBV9,CASSVDGGLVTGELFF
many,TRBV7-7,CAGKKEQFF
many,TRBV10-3,CAISEFAEHSNQPQHF
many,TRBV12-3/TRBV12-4,CASSFGGDTQYF
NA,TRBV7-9,CASSFQQVEDTQYF
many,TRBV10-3,CAISEDGQGNSFF
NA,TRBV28,CASSLGGTGLYEQYF
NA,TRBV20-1,CSATPRGLTDTQYF
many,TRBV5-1,CASSPSPATNEKLFF
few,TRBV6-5,CASSYRGGTVTEAFF
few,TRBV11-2,CASSLGRAYNEQFF
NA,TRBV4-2,CASSQDPGLDNSPLHF
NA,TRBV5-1,CASSTQAGAGNTIYF
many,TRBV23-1,CASSQSRGENTEAFF
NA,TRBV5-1,CASSPSALETQYF
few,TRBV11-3,CASSLEGRGETQYF
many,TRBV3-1,CASSQGQLGNTIYF
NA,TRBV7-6,CASSPRTSGANEQFF
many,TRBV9,CASGYQANTGELFF
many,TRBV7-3,CASSLNGGAMETQYF
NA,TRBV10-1,CASSEWGDTQYF
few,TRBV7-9,CASSRATLYEQYF
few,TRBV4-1,CASSQEAPSGNTIYF
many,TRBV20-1,CSADPGGSTEAFF
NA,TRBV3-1,CASSQGDGAYEQYF
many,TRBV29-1,CSVEGGTGDDDTQYF
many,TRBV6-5,CASSHRVDSPLHF
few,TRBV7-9,CASSPSNSNTEAFF
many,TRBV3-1,CASSGSGGYYEQYF
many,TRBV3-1,CASSPRLNTEAFF
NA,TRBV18,CASSPSRRETQYF
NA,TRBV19,CASSYEGQEETQYF
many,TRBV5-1,CASSLGGQAPTKAFF
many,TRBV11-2,CASSLNPRDYGYTF
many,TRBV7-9,CASSSGLEHEQFF
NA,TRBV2,CASRDSLIGNTEAFF
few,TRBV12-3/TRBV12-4,CASDATGPGNTIYF
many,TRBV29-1,CSGQDRPPTEAFF
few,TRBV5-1,CASSLIGRLNTEAFF
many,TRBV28,CASTPGGADNEQFF